This TCR beta chain was recovered during a study of T cell repertoires in cytomegalovirus infection. Overall study context: HLA-C-restricted CMV epitopes, recently identified, and well-studied HLA-B-restricted ones were used by the study. Shared public TCR beta signatures pointed to both CMV infection and a matching HLA type. Whole-study results and caveats: Predominance within the ex vivo response was attributable to HLA-C-restricted CMV-specific TCR beta clonotypes. Summed public TCR beta family frequency identified CMV carriers bearing the relevant HLA.

Concerning this clonotype itself: Antigen unknown.

TCRdb re-derived calls from the reads in MiXCR, one entry per CDR3 protein. The data hold about 830,000 distinct CDR3 sequences, with approximately 32% observed a single time. Germline CDR1 MNHEY, CDR2 SMNVEV (reference sequence). The CDR3 spans 18 residues. Trimming pared 2 bases from V and 0 bases from J, leaving 18 bases between. The chain links TRBV27 to TRBJ2-3; D call uncertain. The sample here was cultured CD8+ T cells from PBMCs, taken from culture after CMV antigen stimulation. This sequence originates from a human donor in good health (CMV status not recorded). Some clones in this sample may be carry-over from other donors' samples. CDR3 DNA: TGTGCCAGCAGTTTACGGCCGGAGCCTTACTCTAGCACAGATACGCAGTATTTT. Translating it yields CASSLRPEPYSSTDTQYF.